Here is one T cell receptor beta chain with its context. It has no known antigen specificity. At one end, the junction sequence differs from germline, possibly due to a read error. TCRbeta CDR3 regions were amplified from genomic DNA using the immunoSEQ Assay, a bias-controlled multiplex PCR. Per the original workflow: The number of nucleated cells in each sample was estimated from the amplification of reference gene primers within the assay. To quantify the absolute abundance of each unique TCRbeta CDR3 rearrangement, sequence reads were collapsed and filtered. Productive Simpson clonality was computed per sample as the square root of Simpson's diversity index over productive rearrangements. Not all clones reach the TCRdb copy of this immuneACCESS table, which keeps in-frame sequences only. Checked studies attribute under half of the gap to unresolved V genes and leave the rest unexplained. That table supplies the V and J calls and clone size; D and trimming were determined from the DNA. Present in this sample are around 130,000 clones, roughly 90% of which were seen just once. The biggest ten clones account for about 17% of the sample.

This sample stems from a study of blood T cell repertoires in COVID-19 (dated by TCRdb to 2019 to 2021). For context, the study as a whole: The collaborator samples originated in the United States, Italy and Spain and spanned the acute and convalescent phases of COVID-19. The sample metadata nearly always contained a de-identified subject ID, COVID-19 status, age in years and sex. The samples were drawn from the first 160 participants of the ongoing ImmuneRACE study and from 1,254 subjects provided by 6 global collaborators. Where available, HLA class I and class II types were taken from metadata supplied by the sample provider and were not determined by assay-based typing. The dataset comprised deeply sampled blood TCRbeta repertoires from subjects exposed to, actively infected with, or recovered from COVID-19. A freely available public database, intended as a resource for researchers studying the immune response to SARS-CoV-2, is where the repertoires were released. The prospective study material was composed of cDNA or gDNA derived from T cells, B-cell-depleted T cells, or PBMCs. The paper's findings and limits, for the study overall: How much clinical and demographic metadata was included differed by source and by participant, and the metadata was provided uncurated.

Collaborating institutions collected whole blood in K2EDTA tubes following their own protocols. For TCRbeta analysis, collaborator samples were shipped as frozen whole blood, as isolated PBMCs, or as DNA extracted from either sample type. The sequence came from a man aged 50 to 59 with active or convalescent COVID-19. Specimen: peripheral blood.

The CDR3 in this case is CASSVQGTGTRILF. Here is the DNA: TGTGCCAGCAGTGTACAGGGGACCGGGACTAGGATTCTCTTC. Here the chain combines TRBV6-1 and TRBJ2-1; TRBD2 is perhaps the D gene, given 8 matching bases. The cysteine opens and the phenylalanine closes a CDR3 of 14 amino acids. Just the 42-base CDR3 DNA is kept, in frame starting at base 1. CDR1 and CDR2 were assigned from the germline V gene as MNHNS and SASEGT.